These T cell receptor beta chains were read from a single sample in a study of T cells after yellow fever vaccination. TCRdb re-called the 5' RACE reads through MiXCR, storing one row per CDR3 protein. This table has about 300,000 distinct CDR3 sequences, approximately 10% appearing once. The specimen was CD4+ T cells sorted from PBMCs, collected 5 days after the yellow fever booster vaccination. The receptor set was obtained from a man aged 18 to 29 who received the YFV17D yellow fever vaccine. The CDR3 runs from the conserved cysteine through the conserved F or W.

v_call: TRBV7-8; j_call: TRBJ2-3; cdr3_aa: CASSLRRRTDTQYF
v_call: TRBV7-2; j_call: TRBJ2-5; cdr3_aa: CATSLTGTQYF
v_call: TRBV19; j_call: TRBJ2-2; cdr3_aa: CASSILDSTGELFF
v_call: TRBV24-1; j_call: TRBJ1-2; cdr3_aa: CATSDPHRGRYTVGYTF
v_call: TRBV4-3; j_call: TRBJ1-1; cdr3_aa: CASSHKMNTEAFF
v_call: TRBV12-3/TRBV12-4; j_call: TRBJ1-2; cdr3_aa: CASTLTGYGYTF
v_call: TRBV2; j_call: TRBJ2-1; cdr3_aa: CASSEGVNEQFF
v_call: TRBV27; j_call: TRBJ1-2; cdr3_aa: CASSPGTGGDGYTF
v_call: TRBV6-5; j_call: TRBJ1-3; cdr3_aa: CASSPDRKGNTIYF
v_call: TRBV7-9; j_call: TRBJ1-5; cdr3_aa: CASSFRGGEGQPQHF
v_call: TRBV7-2; j_call: TRBJ2-5; cdr3_aa: CASSLNAGGEETQYF
v_call: TRBV24-1; j_call: TRBJ1-5; cdr3_aa: CATGGQTNNQPQHF
v_call: TRBV12-3/TRBV12-4; j_call: TRBJ1-1; cdr3_aa: CASSPGSEAFF
v_call: TRBV20-1; j_call: TRBJ1-3; cdr3_aa: CSARESQGNTIYF
v_call: TRBV7-2; j_call: TRBJ2-2; cdr3_aa: CASSSTGTGELFF
v_call: TRBV5-1; j_call: TRBJ1-1; cdr3_aa: CASSGTGGFTEAFF
v_call: TRBV12-3/TRBV12-4; j_call: TRBJ2-1; cdr3_aa: CASTLGGTSGAGDEQFF
v_call: TRBV9; j_call: TRBJ2-3; cdr3_aa: CASSSASGGADTQYF
v_call: TRBV7-3; j_call: TRBJ1-5; cdr3_aa: CASSRGAQAGQPQHF
v_call: TRBV28; j_call: TRBJ2-5; cdr3_aa: CASSGVAGSMGETQYF
v_call: TRBV3-1; j_call: TRBJ1-5; cdr3_aa: CASSQDVGNQPQHF
v_call: TRBV5-1; j_call: TRBJ1-1; cdr3_aa: CASSEGWATEAFF
v_call: TRBV14; j_call: TRBJ2-7; cdr3_aa: CASSQDESPGYSYEQYF
v_call: TRBV6-5; j_call: TRBJ2-5; cdr3_aa: CASRPLLAGGQETQYF
v_call: TRBV21-1; j_call: TRBJ1-5; cdr3_aa: CASSRGDSNQPQHF
v_call: TRBV10-3; j_call: TRBJ1-1; cdr3_aa: CAATGKNTEAFF
v_call: TRBV5-5; j_call: TRBJ1-2; cdr3_aa: CASSSGLYGYTF
v_call: TRBV7-6; j_call: TRBJ2-3; cdr3_aa: CASSLGGLTRSTQYF
v_call: TRBV4-2; j_call: TRBJ2-3; cdr3_aa: CASSTGTPRDTQYF
v_call: TRBV21-1; j_call: TRBJ2-2; cdr3_aa: CASSLTRDRQNTGELFF
v_call: TRBV18; j_call: TRBJ1-3; cdr3_aa: CASSPPPGQGDSGNTIYF
v_call: TRBV6-2/TRBV6-3; j_call: TRBJ1-2; cdr3_aa: CASVPFDSKAHYGYTF
v_call: TRBV27; j_call: TRBJ1-1; cdr3_aa: CASSRQGWLSENTEAFF
v_call: TRBV7-9; j_call: TRBJ2-3; cdr3_aa: CASSPASGVAGSGTQYF
v_call: TRBV4-1; j_call: TRBJ2-1; cdr3_aa: CASSQDPGGLGRQFF
v_call: TRBV18; j_call: TRBJ2-1; cdr3_aa: CASSPATYNEQFF
v_call: TRBV5-1; j_call: TRBJ2-5; cdr3_aa: CASSTGTGWETQYF
v_call: TRBV4-1; j_call: TRBJ2-1; cdr3_aa: CASSPDRASYNEQFF
v_call: TRBV14; j_call: TRBJ1-2; cdr3_aa: CASSPGAAQGYTF
v_call: TRBV5-1; j_call: TRBJ2-1; cdr3_aa: CASSIQGQGGDEQFF
v_call: TRBV7-9; j_call: TRBJ2-3; cdr3_aa: CASSLTSVADTQYF
v_call: TRBV5-4; j_call: TRBJ2-3; cdr3_aa: CASSLAKTGGDTQYF
v_call: TRBV4-2; j_call: TRBJ1-6; cdr3_aa: CASSLLQGSSYNSPLHF
v_call: TRBV11-2; j_call: TRBJ2-3; cdr3_aa: CASSFLAGARTDTQYF
v_call: TRBV12-3/TRBV12-4; j_call: TRBJ1-5; cdr3_aa: CASSLVRGRGYSNQPQHF
v_call: TRBV7-2; j_call: TRBJ2-5; cdr3_aa: CASSRGAPETQYF
v_call: TRBV20-1; j_call: TRBJ2-1; cdr3_aa: CSASIDSYNEQFF
v_call: TRBV20-1; j_call: TRBJ2-5; cdr3_aa: CSAYGASGQETQYF
v_call: TRBV3-1; j_call: TRBJ2-3; cdr3_aa: CASSSINRGHSTDTQYF
v_call: TRBV5-4; j_call: TRBJ2-2; cdr3_aa: CASSYTSGELFF
v_call: TRBV7-6; j_call: TRBJ2-1; cdr3_aa: CASSSGSPSGGRNNEQFF
v_call: TRBV5-5; j_call: TRBJ2-7; cdr3_aa: CASSPVGGHQYF
v_call: TRBV30; j_call: TRBJ2-3; cdr3_aa: CAWKLTQDTQYF
v_call: TRBV6-5; j_call: TRBJ2-1; cdr3_aa: CASSPFEGSGVTRSYNEQFF